The clone carrying this TCR beta chain was recorded only once. Its target is not known. These data originate in a study of CXCR4 blockade with PD-1 therapy in pancreatic cancer. V was cut by 4 bases and J by 1 base, with 10 bases left in between. The CDR3 loop spans 14 amino acids. Germline CDR1 is KGHSH and CDR2 is LQKENI. Regarding the study as a whole: Intratumoral clonality (mean 0.14) exceeded healthy blood (around 0.048) but did not track survival. Antigen-specificity overlap of convergent dominant clones remained unconfirmed.

Assay used: immunoSEQ multiplex PCR; TCRdb lists only in-frame clones, some missing. The sample lists under 20,000 clones, over 55% occurring once. This clonotype was sampled from a human donor with pancreatic ductal adenocarcinoma. Sequencing input: tumor tissue. J is TRBJ1-1 and V is TRBV18; D perhaps matches TRBD1 (5 bases). CDR3 DNA: TGTGCCAGCTCACTTTCGGACACGAACACTGAAGCTTTCTTT. It yields the protein CASSLSDTNTEAFF.